The sequence of this T cell receptor beta chain was determined in a study of T cell changes during pregnancy in multiple sclerosis. Germline V CDR1 and CDR2: MNHEY, SVGAGI. Trimming stripped 4 bases from V and 6 bases from J, with 13 bases between. CDR3 length equals 13 residues. Repertoires were generated with immunoSEQ multiplex PCR, while TCRdb's copy carries only in-frame clones and drops some. The sample carries some 60,000 clones, 90% recorded once. The clonotype comes from a female donor in good health, enrolled as a control in a pregnancy study. The J gene is TRBJ2-7, the V gene TRBV6-5; tentatively, D is TRBD1 (6 bases). Material: peripheral blood, obtained in the first trimester of pregnancy. The DNA for the CDR3 is TGTGCCAGCAGTTCACAGGGTTTGGGCGAGCAGTACTTC. It encodes CASSSQGLGEQYF.